The 15 T cell receptor beta chains listed next were all sequenced from one sample in a study of blood T cell repertoires in COVID-19. Only in-frame clones appear in the TCRdb table, and some are missing; sequencing was by immunoSEQ multiplex PCR. This sample has approximately 80,000 clones, with roughly nine tenths found just once. The sequenced material came from peripheral blood. The source of these receptors is a human donor in a cohort sampled during active COVID-19.

In this sample, this clone turned up a few times. The chain couples TRBV6-5 to TRBJ1-5; TRBD1 is a possible D gene (5 bases). Germline V gene lookup returns CDR1 MNHEY and CDR2 SVGAGI. The CDR3 runs 14 residues. V was trimmed by 6 bases and J by 4 bases, leaving 13 bases between them. The CDR3 nucleotides read TGTGCCAGCAGGCCACAGGTAGGAAATCAGCCCCAGCATTTT. Amino acid sequence: CASRPQVGNQPQHF.

V gene TRBV7-8 combines with J gene TRBJ2-4; possible D gene TRBD2, 6 bases. Germline values: CDR1 SGHVS, CDR2 FQNEAQ. The CDR3 runs 17 residues. Trimming pared 5 bases from V and 3 bases from J, leaving 20 bases between. The CDR3 nucleotides read TGTGCCAGCAGCCCAACCGCCGGGGGAGCTAACAAAAACATTCAGTACTTC. Translated, it gives CASSPTAGGANKNIQYF.

This clone was recorded a few times. The chain couples TRBV7-9 to TRBJ1-1, with 8 bases fitting TRBD1. Germline assignment: CDR1 SEHNR and CDR2 FQNEAQ (reference sequence). This CDR3 spans 13 amino acids. V was clipped by 3 bases and J by 3 bases; unmatched bases: 0. The CDR3 region is CASSLTGDTEAFF. In DNA form, the CDR3 reads TGTGCCAGCAGCTTGACAGGGGACACTGAAGCTTTCTTT.

V and J are TRBV27 and TRBJ1-2, with D perhaps matching TRBD1 (5 bases). Trimming took off 5 bases at V and 6 bases at J, with 13 bases between the two ends. The CDR3 runs 13 residues. From germline, CDR1 is MNHEY and CDR2 SMNVEV (reference sequence). DNA for the CDR3: TGTGCCAGCAGTCCCCGGGGACTCCATGGCTACACCTTC. Amino acid sequence: CASSPRGLHGYTF.

The V gene is TRBV4-1, the J gene TRBJ1-2; D not resolved. Germline CDR1 is MGHRA and CDR2 is YSYEKL. The CDR3 covers 15 residues. Trimming took off 1 base at V and 4 bases at J, with 13 bases between the two ends. CDR3 nucleotide sequence: TGCGCCAGCAGCCAAGTCCCGGAGAACACCTATGGCTACACCTTC. This codes for CASSQVPENTYGYTF.

DNA for the CDR3: TGCAGCGTCCTGGGACTAGCGGGAGCTCCCACCAATGAGCAGTTCTTC. Encoded protein: CSVLGLAGAPTNEQFF. This chain uses TRBV29-1 with TRBJ2-1; 14 bases agree with TRBD2. CDR3 length: 16 residues. The germline gives CDR1 SQVTM, CDR2 ANQGSEA. V trimming: 6 bases; J trimming: 6 bases; junction bases outside the gene matches: 10.

The J gene is TRBJ2-3, the V gene TRBV10-1; 8 nucleotides match TRBD2. This CDR3 is 16 amino acids long. J lost 1 base, V lost 3 bases, and 6 bases had no gene match. Germline lookup yields CDR1 WNHNN and CDR2 SYGVQD (reference sequence). The DNA of the CDR3 is TGCGCCAGCAGTGAAGGGACTAGTAATCGCACAGATACGCAGTATTTT. Translation: CASSEGTSNRTDTQYF.

This clone was seen once. The chain combines TRBV30 with TRBJ1-5; possibly TRBD1 for D (5 bases). This CDR3 is built from 14 residues. Germline V lookup: CDR1 GTSNPN, CDR2 SVGIG (reference sequence). V shed 5 bases and J shed 6 bases, with 17 bases lying between them. The DNA of the CDR3 is TGTGCCTGGTCGGGTCCAGGGCCAGGTCAGCCCCAGCATTTT. It encodes CAWSGPGPGQPQHF. Drawing the rest from reference TRBV30 and TRBJ1-5, the complete variable domain is SQTIHQWPATLVQPVGSPLSLECTVEGTSNPNLYWYRQAAGRGLQLLFYSVGIGQISSEVPQNLSASRPQDRQFILSSKKLLLSDSGFYLCAWSGPGPGQPQHFGDGTRLSIL.

The V gene is TRBV6-5, the J gene TRBJ2-7, with D tentatively TRBD2 (5 bases). The CDR3 spans 14 residues. CDR1 and CDR2 (germline): MNHEY, SVGAGI. V was trimmed by 5 bases and J by 2 bases, leaving 13 bases between them. The CDR3: CASSLTGIPYEQYF. CDR3 coding DNA: TGTGCCAGCAGTCTTACGGGGATCCCCTACGAGCAGTACTTC.

This clone was found once. The genes are TRBV19 and TRBJ1-2; 10 bases align to TRBD1. The CDR3 is 15 residues long. The V and J ends lost 2 bases and 6 bases, in that order; junction bases with no gene match: 6. Germline lookup yields CDR1 LNHDA and CDR2 SQIVND (reference sequence). CDR3 sequence: CASSITTGGIDGYTF. The CDR3 bases are TGTGCCAGTAGTATAACGACAGGGGGCATAGATGGCTACACCTTC.

V is TRBV27 and J is TRBJ2-3, with D possibly being TRBD2 (5 bases). The CDR3 length is 12 residues. Trimming took 8 bases from V and 4 from J, leaving 10 bases between them. CDR1 is MNHEY, CDR2 SMNVEV, per germline (reference sequence). CDR3 sequence reads: CASGSWADTQYF. The CDR3 region has the DNA TGTGCCAGCGGGAGTTGGGCAGATACGCAGTATTTT.

CDR3 region: CASGSNGLYEQYF. In DNA form, the CDR3 reads TGTGCCAGCGGGAGTAATGGGCTCTACGAGCAGTACTTC. The gene calls are TRBV18 and TRBJ2-7; the D gene is possibly TRBD2 (5 bases). CDR1 KGHSH and CDR2 LQKENI come from the germline V gene. V was trimmed by 8 bases and J by 3 bases, leaving 14 bases between them. The CDR3 consists of 13 residues.

V and J are TRBV7-9 and TRBJ2-3; 11 nucleotides match TRBD2. Trimming cost V 5 bases and J 3 bases; bases outside gene matches: 4. The CDR3 extends over 15 amino acids. CDR1 SEHNR and CDR2 FQNEAQ come from the germline V gene (reference sequence). CDR3 in amino acids: CASSLSGRGTDTQYF. In DNA, the CDR3 is TGTGCCAGCAGCCTTAGCGGGAGGGGTACAGATACGCAGTATTTT.

The V call is TRBV6-1, the J call TRBJ2-7, with 10 bases that match TRBD2. CDR1 MNHNS and CDR2 SASEGT come from the germline V gene. Trimming removed 2 bases from V and 3 bases from J; junction bases left unmatched: 4. The CDR3 contains 15 residues. The CDR3 spells CASSEKASGSYEQYF. In nucleotides, the CDR3 is TGTGCCAGCAGTGAAAAGGCTAGCGGGAGCTACGAGCAGTACTTC.

This chain connects TRBV9 to TRBJ2-7; 10 bases are shared with TRBD1. CDR1 and CDR2 (germline): SGDLS, YYNGEE. The ends lost 0 bases at V and 5 bases at J; junction bases unmatched: 8. The length of the CDR3 is 16 residues. In DNA form, the CDR3 reads TGTGCCAGCAGCGTAGGTGCGAGGGACAGGGGCGACGAGCAGTACTTC. It is translated as CASSVGARDRGDEQYF.